The 11 T cell receptor beta chains presented below share a single source sample, sequenced in a study of cytomegalovirus exposure and HLA in healthy donors. Researchers ran the PCR with 60 Vbeta and 13 Jbeta primers. The assay was immunoSEQ multiplex PCR, and TCRdb's table has in-frame clones only and misses some. The sample includes under 150,000 clones, about 80% of them seen just once. Sequencing used PBMCs. The receptors come from a man in his forties or fifties in good health and CMV-seropositive.

V gene TRBV4-2 combines with J gene TRBJ1-5, with 7 bases aligning to TRBD1. CDR1 is LGHNA and CDR2 is YNFKEQ in the germline V gene. V lost 0 bases and J lost 1; bases outside the gene matches: 3. This CDR3 has 16 amino acids. This chain's CDR3 is CASSQDQGQSNQPQHF. The CDR3 nucleotides read TGTGCCAGCAGCCAAGATCAGGGACAGAGCAATCAGCCCCAGCATTTT.

This rearrangement joins TRBV6-6 to TRBJ1-2; D perhaps matches TRBD1 (6 bases). CDR3 length: 15 amino acids. The V gene's germline CDR1 is MNHNY and CDR2 SVGAGI (reference sequence). Between the trimmed V and J ends, which lost 5 bases and 2 bases, there was a span of 15 bases. CDR3 sequence reads: CASSQGQLPNYGYTF. The CDR3 DNA reads as TGTGCCAGCAGTCAAGGACAGCTTCCCAACTATGGCTACACCTTC.

The chain combines TRBV7-3 with TRBJ2-3; TRBD2 might be the D (7 bases). This CDR3 is built from 15 residues. The germline gives CDR1 SGHTA, CDR2 FQGTGA. Trimming shortened V by 7 bases and J by 6 bases, and 20 bases separated the two germline ends. The CDR3 DNA follows: TGTGCCAGCACCAAAGGGGGGGCAAAGGGTGATACGCAGTATTTT. Its translation: CASTKGGAKGDTQYF. The whole variable domain, remainder taken from reference TRBV7-3 and TRBJ2-3, is GAGVSQTPSNKVTEKGKYVELRCDPISGHTALYWYRQSLGQGPEFLIYFQGTGAADDSGLPNDRFFAVRPEGSVSTLKIQRTERGDSAVYLCASTKGGAKGDTQYFGPGTRLTVL.

This clone was seen a handful of times. The chain joins TRBV19 to TRBJ1-2; 8 bases align to TRBD1. This CDR3 contains 15 residues. The V and J ends lost 1 base and 4 bases, in that order; junction bases with no gene match: 5. Germline-derived CDR1 and CDR2 are LNHDA and SQIVND (reference sequence). In DNA form, the CDR3 reads TGTGCCAGTAGTATAGCCGGGACAGGAGGCTATGGCTACACCTTC. Translating gives CASSIAGTGGYGYTF. Looking up the rest from reference TRBV19 and TRBJ1-2 gives the full variable domain: DGGITQSPKYLFRKEGQNVTLSCEQNLNHDAMYWYRQDPGQGLRLIYYSQIVNDFQKGDIAEGYSVSREKKESFPLTVTSAQKNPTAFYLCASSIAGTGGYGYTFGSGTRLTVV.

V gene TRBV11-3 combines with J gene TRBJ2-3; tentatively, D is TRBD2 (6 bases). Germline-derived CDR1 and CDR2 are SGHNT and YENEEA. The CDR3 is 13 amino acids. V gave up 11 bases and J gave up 1 base, with 13 bases separating them. As DNA, the CDR3 is TGTGCCGGATCCCAGCGGGGCACAGATACGCAGTATTTT. It is translated as CAGSQRGTDTQYF.

The gene calls are TRBV5-1 and TRBJ2-1, with 9 bases lining up with TRBD2. CDR1 SGHRS and CDR2 YFSETQ come from the germline V gene. Trimming removed 0 bases from V and 7 bases from J; junction bases left unmatched: 5. The CDR3 consists of 15 residues. The CDR3 reads CASSLGAGGPNEQFF. The CDR3 DNA follows: TGCGCCAGCAGCTTGGGCGCGGGAGGGCCGAATGAGCAGTTCTTC.

This clone came up a few times. The V gene is TRBV19, the J gene TRBJ2-7; TRBD1 might be the D (5 bases). V lost 1 base to trimming and J lost 2 bases, with 12 bases between them. The CDR3 spans 15 residues. CDR1 and CDR2 (germline): LNHDA, SQIVND (reference sequence). The chain's CDR3 is CASSIAGAVAYEQYF. CDR3 in DNA: TGTGCCAGTAGTATAGCTGGGGCGGTCGCCTACGAGCAGTACTTC.

Concerning this clone itself: Other DNA sequences in the sample encode the same CDR3. The V call is TRBV9, the J call TRBJ2-7, with 7 nucleotides matching TRBD1. The trim removed 0 bases at V and 2 bases at J, leaving 2 bases unmatched. CDR3 size: 14 residues. Per germline, CDR1 SGDLS and CDR2 YYNGEE. The DNA of the CDR3 is TGTGCCAGCAGCGTAGGCCAGGGGGCCTACGAGCAGTACTTC. The encoded protein is CASSVGQGAYEQYF.

The chain links TRBV7-8 to TRBJ1-1; D perhaps matches TRBD1 (6 bases). The length of the CDR3 is 20 residues. V was trimmed by 1 base and J by 2 bases, leaving 26 bases between them. Germline V gene data show CDR1 as SGHVS and CDR2 as FQNEAQ. Here the CDR3 DNA reads TGTGCCAGCAGCTTAGTGTGGGGTGGAGGGGCACGCGGGGGCAACACTGAAGCTTTCTTT. Translated: CASSLVWGGGARGGNTEAFF.

The rearrangement links TRBV5-6 to TRBJ1-1; D gene uncertain. Trimming cost V 1 base and J 5 bases, with 6 bases left between them. The CDR3 is 12 residues long. Germline CDR1 and CDR2: SGHDT and YYEEEE. The CDR3 bases are TGTGCCAGCAGCTTGTGGCGGACTGAAGCTTTCTTT. Encoded protein: CASSLWRTEAFF.

The V and J genes are TRBV15 and TRBJ2-7, with D possibly matching TRBD1 (5 bases). Trimming pared 2 bases from V and 5 bases from J, leaving 16 bases between. CDR1 and CDR2 (germline): LNHNV, YYDKDF (reference sequence). The CDR3 totals 15 residues. CDR3 sequence: CATSRRVKGMDEQYF. DNA of the CDR3: TGTGCCACCAGCAGAAGAGTGAAGGGGATGGACGAGCAGTACTTC.